The 23 T cell receptor beta chains in this list originate from one sample, sequenced in a study of blood T cell repertoires in COVID-19. Assay: immunoSEQ multiplex PCR; the TCRdb copy retains only in-frame clones and omits some. The repertoire holds some 180,000 clones, about nine tenths seen once, with 20% to 25% in the top ten. Sequencing was performed on peripheral blood. The source is a man aged 65 to 85 with active or convalescent COVID-19.

The V gene is TRBV6-5, the J gene TRBJ2-7; 7 bases fit TRBD2. The CDR3 has 15 residues. The J segment lost 0 bases and the V segment lost 6 bases, leaving 8 bases of the junction unmatched. Germline CDR1 MNHEY, CDR2 SVGAGI. CDR3 in DNA: TGTGCCAGCAGATCCCCGCGGGGGACCTCCTACGAGCAGTACTTC. This gives the protein CASRSPRGTSYEQYF.

In this sample, this clone turned up a few times. The CDR3 DNA follows: TGCGCCAGCAGCCCGCAGGGGACTAATGAAAAACTGTTTTTT. Amino acids: CASSPQGTNEKLFF. V usage is TRBV5-1 and J usage is TRBJ1-4; D possibly corresponds to TRBD1 (6 bases). CDR1 and CDR2 (germline): SGHRS, YFSETQ. There are 14 residues in the CDR3. The ends were cut back, 4 bases at V and 2 bases at J, with 9 bases in the middle. Supplemented by reference TRBV5-1 and TRBJ1-4, the full variable domain reads KAGVTQTPRYLIKTRGQQVTLSCSPISGHRSVSWYQQTPGQGLQFLFEYFSETQRNKGNFPGRFSGRQFSNSRSEMNVSTLELGDSALYLCASSPQGTNEKLFFGSGTQLSVL.

This rearrangement joins TRBV18 to TRBJ2-5; D might be TRBD1 (5 bases). Between the trimmed V and J ends, which lost 2 bases and 3 bases, there was a span of 13 bases. This CDR3 spans 15 amino acids. Germline CDR1 is KGHSH and CDR2 is LQKENI. CDR3 nucleotides: TGTGCCAGCTCACCAACGACAGCCAGCGAAGAGACCCAGTACTTC. This translates into CASSPTTASEETQYF.

The chain couples TRBV6-5 to TRBJ2-7; D remains ambiguous. In germline, CDR1 is MNHEY, CDR2 SVGAGI. The CDR3 is made up of 13 amino acids. Trimming removed 6 bases at V and 0 bases at J, with 9 bases between. The CDR3 DNA sequence: TGTGCCAGCAGGGTCAGAAACTCCTACGAGCAGTACTTC. Protein: CASRVRNSYEQYF.

This chain links TRBV20-1 with TRBJ2-1, with 10 bases fitting TRBD2. Germline assignment: CDR1 DFQATT and CDR2 SNEGSKA (reference sequence). After removal of 3 bases from V and 4 bases from J, the junction contained 9 bases not matched to a gene. The CDR3 totals 16 residues. The CDR3: CSASNLLAGAYNEQFF. The CDR3 DNA sequence: TGCAGTGCTAGTAACCTTCTAGCGGGGGCGTACAATGAGCAGTTCTTC.

The chain uses TRBV6-5 and TRBJ1-5, with TRBD1 matching over 11 bases. The ends lost 6 bases at V and 3 bases at J; junction bases unmatched: 4. This CDR3 has 15 amino acids. Germline V CDR1 and CDR2: MNHEY, SVGAGI. In DNA form, the CDR3 reads TGTGCCAGCAGGGACAGGGGGCCCGACAATCAGCCCCAGCATTTT. This translates into CASRDRGPDNQPQHF.

The chain joins TRBV28 to TRBJ1-5; weak D call: TRBD1 (6 bases). Germline CDR1 reads MDHEN; CDR2 reads SYDVKM. This CDR3 has 14 residues. Trimming shortened V by 3 bases and J by 4 bases, and 10 bases separated the two germline ends. The CDR3 sequence: CASSLKQGNQPQHF. CDR3 nucleotide sequence: TGTGCCAGCAGTTTGAAGCAGGGGAATCAGCCCCAGCATTTT.

This CDR3 reads CASTPGQGVAGANVLTF. DNA of the CDR3: TGTGCCAGCACACCGGGACAGGGGGTAGCTGGGGCCAACGTCCTGACTTTC. The chain links TRBV2 to TRBJ2-6; 11 bases match TRBD1. CDR3 length equals 17 residues. Germline trimming cut 7 bases from V and 2 bases from J; bases unmatched to any gene: 7. CDR1 is SNHLY and CDR2 is FYNNEI in the germline V gene.

The rearrangement joins TRBV6-5 to TRBJ1-1; tentative D call: TRBD1 (5 bases). CDR1 and CDR2 from the germline V gene are MNHEY and SVGAGI. V gave up 5 bases and J gave up 6 bases, with 19 bases separating them. The CDR3 runs 15 residues. CDR3 sequence: CASSPTGGGWPEAFF. CDR3 DNA sequence: TGTGCCAGCAGTCCCACCGGTGGGGGGTGGCCTGAAGCTTTCTTT.

This clone was seen just once. The chain carries TRBV6-2 or TRBV6-3 and TRBJ2-1; D might be TRBD2 (6 bases). V lost 2 bases, J lost 0 bases, and 8 bases lay in between. Germline values: CDR1 MNHEY, CDR2 SVGEGT. This CDR3 has 15 residues. CDR3 nucleotides: TGTGCCAGCAGTTACGGAGCGGGCTCCTACAATGAGCAGTTCTTC. It translates to CASSYGAGSYNEQFF.

This rearrangement joins TRBV10-2 to TRBJ2-3; D gene uncertain. Trimming removed 2 bases from V and 3 bases from J, with 6 bases in between. The germline gives CDR1 WSHSY, CDR2 SAAADI. The CDR3 is 13 residues long. CDR3 residues: CASSETITDTQYF. CDR3 bases: TGCGCCAGCAGTGAGACTATTACAGATACGCAGTATTTT.

The chain has TRBV19 and TRBJ1-5, with 7 nucleotides matching TRBD1. The CDR3 consists of 16 residues. The J segment lost 2 bases and the V segment lost 7 bases, leaving 11 bases of the junction unmatched. The germline V gene has CDR1 LNHDA and CDR2 SQIVND (reference sequence). CDR3: CASNRQGLAGNQPQHF. CDR3 nucleotides: TGTGCCAGTAACCGACAGGGTCTAGCTGGCAATCAGCCCCAGCATTTT.

The chain uses TRBV30 and TRBJ2-7; TRBD2 is a possible D gene (5 bases). V lost 2 bases and J lost 11, with 19 bases in between. Germline CDR1 GTSNPN, CDR2 SVGIG (reference sequence). This CDR3 comprises 13 residues. DNA of the CDR3: TGTGCCTGGAGTCGATCCCCCGGAGGCAGAGAGTACTTC. Amino acids: CAWSRSPGGREYF.

The chain links TRBV27 to TRBJ2-7, with TRBD1 identical over 8 bases. The germline V gene has CDR1 MNHEY and CDR2 SMNVEV (reference sequence). The CDR3 loop spans 13 amino acids. Trimming removed 2 bases from V and 4 bases from J; junction bases left unmatched: 1. The CDR3 loop is CASSLQGAYEQYF. CDR3 coding DNA: TGTGCCAGCAGTTTACAGGGGGCTTACGAGCAGTACTTC.

The chain combines TRBV5-1 with TRBJ2-7; 7 bases are a match to TRBD1. Per the germline V gene, CDR1 is SGHRS and CDR2 is YFSETQ. The CDR3 covers 15 residues. V was clipped by 4 bases and J by 0 bases; unmatched bases: 7. The CDR3 spells CASSPGTALSYEQYF. CDR3 DNA sequence: TGCGCCAGCAGCCCCGGGACAGCACTCTCCTACGAGCAGTACTTC.

This clone was found a few times. The chain uses TRBV29-1 and TRBJ1-3; 7 bases are a match to TRBD1. The CDR3 loop spans 15 amino acids. Trimming took 6 bases from V and 0 from J; bases not matched to a gene: 8. The germline V gene has CDR1 SQVTM and CDR2 ANQGSEA. The CDR3 DNA is TGCAGCGTGAGGACAGGACCAGGCTCTGGAAACACCATATATTTT. The encoded protein is CSVRTGPGSGNTIYF.

Here the CDR3 DNA reads TGTGCCAGCAGCCCCCGGGACTTCGGGGGTCAGTTCTTC. It yields the protein CASSPRDFGGQFF. The rearrangement joins TRBV5-4 to TRBJ2-1; maybe TRBD2 (6 bases). The CDR3 runs to 13 residues. Trimming stripped 4 bases from V and 13 bases from J, with 18 bases between. Germline CDR1 is SGHNT and CDR2 is YYREEE (reference sequence).

The rearrangement uses TRBV29-1 and TRBJ1-3; 7 nucleotides line up with TRBD1. The ends lost 6 bases at V and 2 bases at J; junction bases unmatched: 10. Germline V gene lookup returns CDR1 SQVTM and CDR2 ANQGSEA. The CDR3 totals 15 residues. The CDR3 protein is CSVSQGGPPGNTIYF. Here the CDR3 DNA reads TGCAGCGTCAGTCAGGGGGGCCCTCCTGGAAACACCATATATTTT.

This chain connects TRBV6-2 or TRBV6-3 to TRBJ2-7; 9 bases line up with TRBD1. This CDR3 contains 17 residues. The germline V gene encodes CDR1 MNHEY and CDR2 SVGEGT. J gave up 5 bases and V 6 bases, and 17 bases lay outside the gene matches. In DNA, the CDR3 is TGTGCCAGCAGCTCTCACTCACCGGGACAGGGCAACAACGAGCAGTACTTC. This translates into CASSSHSPGQGNNEQYF.

This rearrangement joins TRBV19 to TRBJ1-4; TRBD1 is a possible D gene (5 bases). The CDR3 extends over 12 amino acids. V was pared by 6 bases and J by 3 bases, with 5 bases between. CDR1 and CDR2 from the germline V gene are LNHDA and SQIVND (reference sequence). CDR3 sequence: CASRTANEKLFF. CDR3 coding DNA: TGTGCCAGTAGGACAGCTAATGAAAAACTGTTTTTT.

The chain combines TRBV7-9 with TRBJ2-2; no clear D gene. Trimming pared 5 bases from V and 2 bases from J, leaving 6 bases between. CDR3 length equals 13 residues. CDR1 and CDR2 from the germline V gene are SEHNR and FQNEAQ (reference sequence). CDR3 in DNA: TGTGCCAGCAGCCTCACAAACACCGGGGAGCTGTTTTTT. Translation: CASSLTNTGELFF.

CDR3 bases: TGTGCCAGCAGCTTAAGGGCATTGGGAGGGGAAAGAGAGCAGTTCTTC. As protein: CASSLRALGGEREQFF. V gene TRBV7-2 combines with J gene TRBJ2-1, with 7 nucleotides matching TRBD2. CDR1 and CDR2 from the germline V gene are SGHTA and FQGNSA. V lost 2 bases to trimming and J lost 10 bases; unmatched junction nucleotides: 14. The CDR3 is made up of 16 amino acids.

V is TRBV6-5 and J is TRBJ2-7, with 11 positions matching TRBD1. After removal of 2 bases from V and 2 bases from J, the junction contained 2 bases not matched to a gene. CDR1 and CDR2 from the germline V gene are MNHEY and SVGAGI. There are 15 residues in the CDR3. The CDR3 bases are TGTGCCAGCAGTTACGCGGGACAGGGGGCCTACGAGCAGTACTTC. It yields the protein CASSYAGQGAYEQYF.